This T cell receptor (beta chain) was recorded in a study of cytomegalovirus exposure and HLA in healthy donors. Study overall: Later, an analysis reported that the 95 to 150 validation repertoires had used the same platform as the 550 to 750 first-cohort repertoires.

Only in-frame clones appear in the TCRdb table, and some are missing; sequencing was by immunoSEQ multiplex PCR. The table shows 200,000 or so clones, with about 79% occurring only once. Per germline, CDR1 LNHDA and CDR2 SQIVND (reference sequence). This CDR3 spans 17 amino acids. Trimming pared 4 bases from V and 0 bases from J, leaving 18 bases between. The donors were part of the validation cohort, which consisted of under 150 subjects and was separate from the first cohort of 670 or so subjects. Study conclusions and caveats: A few CMV-associated chains proved CMV antigen-specific in vitro.

Remarks on this clone: Its antigen is still unknown.

The TCR was taken from a woman in her thirties in good health and CMV-seropositive. The sample taken for sequencing was PBMCs. This chain connects TRBV19 to TRBJ1-1; the D gene is possibly TRBD1 (5 bases). The CDR3 coding sequence is TGTGCCAGTAGTACGGACCCGAAAACAGGCTTGAACACTGAAGCTTTCTTT. Encoded protein: CASSTDPKTGLNTEAFF.